The 23 T cell receptor beta chains reported below all come from one sample, sequenced in a study of blood T cell repertoires in COVID-19. This table comes from immunoSEQ multiplex PCR, and its TCRdb copy is limited to in-frame clones, with some not included. The sample gives 200,000 to 250,000 clones, roughly 83% of which show up once; approximately 7.4% is in the top ten. The source material was peripheral blood. The receptors here all came from a woman between 45 and 65 years old with acute or convalescent COVID-19.

V gene TRBV18 combines with J gene TRBJ2-1, with 11 bases matching TRBD1. CDR3 length: 17 amino acids. V shed 8 bases and J 0 bases; nucleotides not matched to a gene: 9. The germline V gene encodes CDR1 KGHSH and CDR2 LQKENI. CDR3 sequence (DNA): TGTGCCAGCGCCCAATCCGGGACAGGGGGCTCCTACAATGAGCAGTTCTTC. As protein: CASAQSGTGGSYNEQFF.

This rearrangement joins TRBV6-6 to TRBJ1-4; 7 bases agree with TRBD1. The CDR3 covers 14 residues. The trim removed 6 bases at V and 7 bases at J, leaving 8 bases unmatched. In germline, CDR1 is MNHNY, CDR2 SVGAGI (reference sequence). The CDR3 protein is CASSTSQGVEKLFF. The DNA for the CDR3 is TGTGCCAGCAGCACAAGCCAGGGGGTTGAAAAACTGTTTTTT.

The J gene is TRBJ2-7, the V gene TRBV10-3, with 8 bases identical to TRBD1. The CDR3 has 16 amino acids. Germline trimming cut 2 bases from V and 2 bases from J; bases unmatched to any gene: 8. Per the germline V gene, CDR1 is ENHRY and CDR2 is SYGVKD. The CDR3 DNA reads TGTGCCATCAGTGAGACGTCCCAGGGGGCTACCTACGAGCAGTACTTC. Protein product: CAISETSQGATYEQYF.

The V call is TRBV9, the J call TRBJ2-1; TRBD2 might be the D (5 bases). This CDR3 spans 16 amino acids. Germline V gene sequence: CDR1 SGDLS, CDR2 YYNGEE. V lost 0 bases and J 6 bases, leaving 16 bases between the germline ends. The CDR3 loop reads CASSVVGLASLNEQFF. CDR3 DNA sequence: TGTGCCAGCAGCGTAGTAGGATTAGCGTCACTCAATGAGCAGTTCTTC.

The chain links TRBV18 to TRBJ2-2, with 10 bases aligning to TRBD2. V dropped 6 bases and J dropped 5; count of bases not matched to a gene: 6. This CDR3 spans 15 amino acids. CDR1 is KGHSH, CDR2 LQKENI, per germline. Here the CDR3 DNA reads TGTGCCAGCTCCCCAGCGGGGGGGCAGACCGGGGAGCTGTTTTTT. Translated, it gives CASSPAGGQTGELFF.

The chain is built from TRBV5-1 and TRBJ2-1, with a possible D match to TRBD2 (6 bases). Looked up from germline, CDR1 is SGHRS and CDR2 is YFSETQ. The CDR3 contains 19 residues. V was shortened by 6 bases and J by 0 bases, with 25 bases between the two germline ends. CDR3 loop: CASKPRGRDFHSSYNEQFF. CDR3 coding DNA: TGCGCCAGCAAACCGAGGGGAAGGGACTTCCACAGCTCCTACAATGAGCAGTTCTTC.

The chain joins TRBV6-5 to TRBJ2-7; TRBD1 matches 7 bases. Germline assignment: CDR1 MNHEY and CDR2 SVGAGI. The length of the CDR3 is 15 residues. Germline trimming cut 6 bases from V and 2 bases from J; bases unmatched to any gene: 10. CDR3 sequence (DNA): TGTGCCAGCAGCCCCCGGGACAGACTACCCTACGAGCAGTACTTC. Residues: CASSPRDRLPYEQYF.

The J gene is TRBJ1-2, the V gene TRBV5-8; D remains ambiguous. The germline V and J ends were trimmed by 0 bases and 3 bases, with 12 bases remaining between them. The CDR3 covers 15 residues. Germline assignment: CDR1 SGHTS and CDR2 YDEGEE. This CDR3 reads CASSLGRARDYGYTF. The DNA of the CDR3 is TGTGCCAGCAGCTTGGGGCGGGCCAGAGACTATGGCTACACCTTC.

The rearrangement links TRBV28 to TRBJ1-2; 11 bases are shared with TRBD1. V shed 11 bases and J 8 bases; nucleotides not matched to a gene: 7. The CDR3 sequence is 12 residues long. Germline V gives CDR1 MDHEN, CDR2 SYDVKM. The CDR3 DNA reads TGTGCCGCAGTTGGACAGGGGGCAGGCTACACCTTC. Encoded protein: CAAVGQGAGYTF.

The rearrangement joins TRBV27 to TRBJ1-5; D is undetermined. The ends were cut back, 6 bases at V and 0 bases at J, with 9 bases in the middle. The CDR3 runs to 14 residues. Germline assignment: CDR1 MNHEY and CDR2 SMNVEV (reference sequence). The CDR3 protein is CASSATHSNQPQHF. CDR3 DNA: TGTGCCAGCAGCGCTACCCATAGCAATCAGCCCCAGCATTTT.

This chain uses TRBV19 with TRBJ2-2; D not resolved. Germline V gene lookup returns CDR1 LNHDA and CDR2 SQIVND (reference sequence). This CDR3 spans 14 amino acids. The V end was cut by 3 bases, the J end by 3 bases, with 8 bases between. CDR3 sequence reads: CASSIRRDTGELFF. DNA of the CDR3: TGTGCCAGTAGTATCAGGCGAGACACCGGGGAGCTGTTTTTT.

V and J are TRBV10-1 and TRBJ1-1; possibly TRBD1 for D (6 bases). This CDR3 is built from 13 residues. The germline V gene has CDR1 WNHNN and CDR2 SYGVQD (reference sequence). V lost 6 bases, J lost 4 bases, and 12 bases lay in between. The CDR3 here is CASSETQGTEAFF. The CDR3 DNA is TGCGCCAGCAGCGAGACACAGGGCACTGAAGCTTTCTTT.

This clone was recorded a few times. The chain has TRBV4-2 and TRBJ1-4; D remains unclear. There are 15 residues in the CDR3. Trimming took 0 bases from V and 6 from J, leaving 11 bases between them. Germline CDR1 reads LGHNA; CDR2 reads YNFKEQ. The CDR3 region is CASSQDLGRDEKLFF. The CDR3 nucleotides are TGTGCCAGCAGCCAAGATCTCGGGAGGGATGAAAAACTGTTTTTT.

This sequence joins TRBV5-5 and TRBJ2-6, with 8 nucleotides matching TRBD1. The V and J ends lost 4 bases and 4 bases, in that order; junction bases with no gene match: 7. The CDR3 length is 16 residues. Germline CDR1 SGHKS, CDR2 YYEKEE (reference sequence). CDR3 protein: CASSPRTGTGANVLTF. CDR3 nucleotide sequence: TGTGCCAGCAGCCCAAGGACAGGGACAGGGGCCAACGTCCTGACTTTC.

This clone was counted only a few times. The chain links TRBV10-2 to TRBJ2-7; D might be TRBD2 (5 bases). Deletions cut 7 bases from V and 4 bases from J, with 17 bases between. Germline loops: CDR1 WSHSY, CDR2 SAAADI. The CDR3 is 14 amino acids. CDR3 sequence (DNA): TGCGCCAGCACCGACATTGCGGAGGTTTACGAGCAGTACTTC. Translation gives CASTDIAEVYEQYF.

The chain carries TRBV19 and TRBJ1-6; unclear D gene. Trimming pared 7 bases from V and 7 bases from J, leaving 11 bases between. CDR1 is LNHDA, CDR2 SQIVND, per germline (reference sequence). The CDR3 has 13 residues. In nucleotides, the CDR3 is TGTGCCAGTACTGAGGATAGGAATTCACCCCTCCACTTT. Translated: CASTEDRNSPLHF.

Note on this clone: The junction shows a germline mismatch at one end, possibly a read error. The chain recombines TRBV5-4 with TRBJ2-1, with 7 bases that match TRBD1. The CDR3 has 11 amino acids. CDR1 SGHNT and CDR2 YYREEE come from the germline V gene (reference sequence). The CDR3 coding sequence is TGTGCCAGCAGCCTCGGACAGGTCATAATCTTC. Protein: CASSLGQVIIF.

The V gene is TRBV4-1, the J gene TRBJ2-1; D perhaps matches TRBD2 (6 bases). The germline V gene encodes CDR1 MGHRA and CDR2 YSYEKL. V shed 0 bases and J shed 3 bases, with 21 bases lying between them. The CDR3 loop spans 19 amino acids. The CDR3: CASSQDTRGGGVLYNEQFF. As DNA, the CDR3 is TGCGCCAGCAGCCAAGATACGCGGGGCGGAGGGGTTCTCTACAATGAGCAGTTCTTC.

This clone was counted between two and nine times. The same CDR3 arises from other DNA sequences in this sample as well. The chain couples TRBV11-2 to TRBJ1-1; D gene ambiguous. The CDR3 totals 13 residues. V was trimmed by 0 bases and J by 3 bases, leaving 5 bases between them. Germline V lookup: CDR1 SGHAT, CDR2 FQNNGV. CDR3 sequence (DNA): TGTGCCAGCAGCTTAGATCGGGACACTGAAGCTTTCTTT. Translated, it gives CASSLDRDTEAFF.

The chain couples TRBV5-1 to TRBJ2-3; D remains ambiguous. The CDR3 covers 13 residues. Trimming took off 3 bases at V and 3 bases at J, with 8 bases between the two ends. CDR1 SGHRS and CDR2 YFSETQ come from the germline V gene. CDR3 bases: TGCGCCAGCAGCTCTGCTAGGACAGATACGCAGTATTTT. The encoded protein is CASSSARTDTQYF.

Concerning this clone: Other DNA sequences in the sample encode the same CDR3. The chain employs TRBV5-1 and TRBJ2-2; 9 positions agree with TRBD1. Looked up from germline, CDR1 is SGHRS and CDR2 is YFSETQ. The CDR3 totals 13 residues. With V trimmed by 4 bases and J by 6 bases, 1 base remained unmatched. CDR3: CASSRTGAGELFF. CDR3 DNA: TGCGCCAGCAGCCGGACAGGGGCCGGGGAGCTGTTTTTT.

V and J are TRBV18 and TRBJ2-7; 8 positions match TRBD2. V shed 3 bases, J shed 1 base, and the junction held 5 bases outside the gene matches. This CDR3 spans 15 amino acids. Germline loops: CDR1 KGHSH, CDR2 LQKENI. In DNA, the CDR3 is TGTGCCAGCTCACCCCCCGGGGGGGAATCCTACGAGCAGTACTTC. This translates into CASSPPGGESYEQYF.

J is TRBJ2-1 and V is TRBV11-2, with D possibly TRBD1 on 8 matching bases. Germline V lookup: CDR1 SGHAT, CDR2 FQNNGV. V was cut by 0 bases and J by 2 bases, with 11 bases left in between. The CDR3 totals 16 residues. The CDR3 here is CASSLDTGGAYNEQFF. Written as DNA, the CDR3 is TGTGCCAGCAGCTTAGATACAGGGGGGGCCTACAATGAGCAGTTCTTC.